Only a few counts were recorded for the clone carrying this T cell receptor (beta chain). Authors' methods: Amplification of reference gene primers was used by the study to estimate nucleated cell counts. The method was immunoSEQ multiplex PCR; TCRdb's version includes in-frame clones alone and lacks a portion of them. That table supplies the V and J calls and clone size; D and trimming were determined from the DNA. The sample carries approximately 160,000 clones, roughly 87% recorded once. The data were taken from a study of blood T cell repertoires in COVID-19. Germline V gives CDR1 SGHVS, CDR2 FQNEAQ. V shed 4 bases and J 4 bases; nucleotides not matched to a gene: 9. The CDR3 is 15 amino acids. The participants were between about 18 and 100 years old and came from 24 US areas.

This TCR came from a woman aged 45-60 years who had recovered from COVID-19. Material for sequencing was PBMCs or T cells enriched from blood (not recorded which). The V and J genes are TRBV7-8 and TRBJ2-7; 8 nucleotides agree with TRBD1. The CDR3 DNA reads TGTGCCAGCAGCTGGAGAACAGGGGGTTTTTACGAGCAGTACTTC. Translation gives CASSWRTGGFYEQYF.